A single sample gave rise to the 20 T cell receptor beta chains below, sequenced in a study of blood T cell repertoires in COVID-19 (dated by TCRdb to about 2020). The method behind the library was the immunoSEQ multiplex PCR assay. The table comes from immuneACCESS by way of TCRdb, which keeps in-frame sequences with V and J called. Part of the clones is missing from these tables; in studies checked, under half for an unresolved V gene and the rest for unknown reasons. The sample data list 200,000 to 250,000 clones, and roughly 81% of these were observed just once. The top ten hold approximately 7.5% of the sample. Sequencing used peripheral blood. The receptors originated from a woman of 80 years or more with COVID-19, enrolled during active disease.

The gene calls are TRBV12-3 or TRBV12-4 and TRBJ1-3; 8 positions match TRBD1. The ends lost 8 bases at V and 5 bases at J; junction bases unmatched: 5. CDR3 size: 13 residues. This chain's CDR3 is CASFTGGRNTIYF. The CDR3 DNA is TGTGCCAGCTTTACAGGGGGTCGAAACACCATATATTTT.

V is TRBV5-1 and J is TRBJ1-4, with 7 bases lining up with TRBD1. Germline V gene sequence: CDR1 SGHRS, CDR2 YFSETQ. The CDR3 length is 14 residues. J was trimmed by 7 bases and V by 2 bases; bases with no gene match: 5. The CDR3 DNA reads as TGCGCCAGCAGCTTTTGGACAGGATCTGAAAAACTGTTTTTT. Translated: CASSFWTGSEKLFF.

This chain links TRBV24-1 with TRBJ2-1; 9 bases line up with TRBD2. The CDR3 is made up of 15 amino acids. V gave up 3 bases and J gave up 9 bases; unmatched junction bases: 8. The germline V gene has CDR1 KGHDR and CDR2 SFDVKD. DNA of the CDR3: TGTGCCACCAGTGATGGCGGGAGGGCCGACGTTGAGCAGTTCTTC. It is translated as CATSDGGRADVEQFF.

Only one count was recorded for this clone. V gene TRBV5-8 combines with J gene TRBJ1-5; D unresolved. CDR1 SGHTS and CDR2 YDEGEE come from the germline V gene. This CDR3 is built from 14 residues. V gave up 0 bases and J gave up 5 bases, with 9 bases separating them. The CDR3 DNA follows: TGTGCCAGCAGCTTGGGGACGGACTATCAGCCCCAGCATTTT. Translation gives CASSLGTDYQPQHF.

In this sample, this clone turned up many times. J is TRBJ2-5 and V is TRBV5-4; 7 bases map to TRBD1. The V and J ends lost 0 bases and 2 bases, in that order; junction bases with no gene match: 7. The CDR3 runs to 16 residues. Germline V CDR1 and CDR2: SGHNT, YYREEE (reference sequence). Here the CDR3 DNA reads TGTGCCAGCAGCTTGGCCGTAAGACAGGGACAAGAGACCCAGTACTTC. It encodes CASSLAVRQGQETQYF.

The rearrangement links TRBV7-9 to TRBJ2-3; a possible D gene is TRBD2 (6 bases). V lost 3 bases and J 2 bases, leaving 9 bases between the germline ends. Germline CDR1 and CDR2: SEHNR and FQNEAQ (reference sequence). This CDR3 has 14 amino acids. The CDR3 region is CASSLTSPTDTQYF. CDR3 bases: TGTGCCAGCAGCTTGACTAGTCCCACAGATACGCAGTATTTT.

V is TRBV6-2 or TRBV6-3 and J is TRBJ2-1; D is possibly TRBD2 (6 bases). The CDR3 extends over 16 amino acids. CDR1 and CDR2 (germline): MNHEY, SVGEGT. The V end lost 0 bases, the J end lost 6 bases, and 15 bases lay between the germline ends. CDR3 in amino acids: CASSYSLRTTSNEQFF. CDR3 nucleotide sequence: TGTGCCAGCAGTTACTCTTTGAGGACTACCTCCAATGAGCAGTTCTTC.

This clone was detected only a few times. The rearrangement joins TRBV30 to TRBJ2-7; D possibly corresponds to TRBD2 (5 bases). This CDR3 is 14 amino acids long. V gave up 1 base and J gave up 2 bases, with 12 bases separating them. CDR1 and CDR2 (germline): GTSNPN, SVGIG (reference sequence). CDR3 sequence reads: CAWSEGLLTYEQYF. CDR3 in DNA: TGTGCCTGGAGTGAAGGACTCCTTACCTACGAGCAGTACTTC. The variable domain in full, completed from reference TRBV30 and TRBJ2-7, reads SQTIHQWPATLVQPVGSPLSLECTVEGTSNPNLYWYRQAAGRGLQLLFYSVGIGQISSEVPQNLSASRPQDRQFILSSKKLLLSDSGFYLCAWSEGLLTYEQYFGPGTRLTVT.

The rearrangement links TRBV30 to TRBJ2-5, with D hard to call. V dropped 4 bases and J dropped 2 bases, with 8 bases sitting between them. CDR1 and CDR2 from the germline V gene are GTSNPN and SVGIG (reference sequence). This CDR3 region has 12 residues. The chain's CDR3 is CAWTYNQETQYF. CDR3 coding DNA: TGTGCCTGGACGTACAATCAAGAGACCCAGTACTTC. Full variable domain (missing parts from reference TRBV30 and TRBJ2-5): SQTIHQWPATLVQPVGSPLSLECTVEGTSNPNLYWYRQAAGRGLQLLFYSVGIGQISSEVPQNLSASRPQDRQFILSSKKLLLSDSGFYLCAWTYNQETQYFGPGTRLLVL.

CDR3 nucleotides: TGTGCCAGCAGCGCCCCAGGGGGCGGGGAGCAGTACTTC. This sequence encodes CASSAPGGGEQYF. V usage is TRBV5-6 and J usage is TRBJ2-7, with 8 bases that match TRBD1. The V gene end was trimmed by 4 bases and the J gene end by 7 bases; junction bases not matched to a gene: 7. The CDR3 totals 13 residues. Germline-derived CDR1 and CDR2 are SGHDT and YYEEEE. The variable domain in full, completed from reference TRBV5-6 and TRBJ2-7, reads DAGVTQSPTHLIKTRGQQVTLRCSPKSGHDTVSWYQQALGQGPQFIFQYYEEEERQRGNFPDRFSGHQFPNYSSELNVNALLLGDSALYLCASSAPGGGEQYFGPGTRLTVT.

This chain links TRBV4-3 with TRBJ2-3; D possibly corresponds to TRBD1 (6 bases). CDR1 and CDR2 from the germline V gene are LGHNA and YSLEER. The CDR3 loop spans 17 amino acids. With 0 bases removed from V and 1 base from J, the gap between germline ends came to 14 bases. CDR3 sequence (DNA): TGCGCCAGCAGCCAAGACGCCAGACAGGCTCGCACAGATACGCAGTATTTT. It is translated as CASSQDARQARTDTQYF.

The CDR3 DNA sequence: TGTGCCTGGAAGGGACAGGGCCTAGGTGGAAACACCATATATTTT. Translated, it gives CAWKGQGLGGNTIYF. The chain carries TRBV30 and TRBJ1-3; 9 bases align to TRBD1. The length of the CDR3 is 15 residues. Per germline, CDR1 GTSNPN and CDR2 SVGIG (reference sequence). V shed 4 bases, J shed 3 bases, and the junction held 7 bases outside the gene matches.

The chain combines TRBV9 with TRBJ1-4; 7 positions agree with TRBD1. The CDR3 covers 16 residues. Germline V CDR1 and CDR2: SGDLS, YYNGEE. Germline trimming cut 4 bases from V and 4 bases from J; bases unmatched to any gene: 10. The CDR3 here is CASSPQGTVNNEKLFF. CDR3 coding DNA: TGTGCCAGCAGCCCACAGGGGACGGTAAATAATGAAAAACTGTTTTTT.

The chain has TRBV2 and TRBJ1-4; 7 bases match TRBD1. CDR1 is SNHLY, CDR2 FYNNEI, per germline. The CDR3 totals 15 residues. V lost 5 bases, J lost 7 bases, and 10 bases stayed unmatched. Here the CDR3 DNA reads TGTGCCAGCAGTCTGGACAGGCCGCGGGGTGAAAAACTGTTTTTT. Translated, it gives CASSLDRPRGEKLFF.

The count of this clone is one. V is TRBV6-2 or TRBV6-3 and J is TRBJ2-7; TRBD2 is a possible D gene (6 bases). This CDR3 contains 18 residues. Trimming shortened V by 2 bases and J by 1 base, and 21 bases separated the two germline ends. The V gene's germline CDR1 is MNHEY and CDR2 SVGEGT. The CDR3 bases are TGTGCCAGCAGTTACCATGGCCTAGCGTTGGGAGAGTCCTACGAGCAGTACTTC. Its protein is CASSYHGLALGESYEQYF.

The chain uses TRBV6-1 and TRBJ2-7; D unresolved. The CDR3 is 11 residues long. Per the germline V gene, CDR1 is MNHNS and CDR2 is SASEGT. V was pared by 3 bases and J by 6 bases, with 6 bases between. CDR3 DNA: TGTGCCAGCAGTGAGTCCCGCGAGCAGTACTTC. This gives the protein CASSESREQYF.

This chain uses TRBV6-5 with TRBJ2-7; D possibly corresponds to TRBD2 (6 bases). Germline V CDR1 and CDR2: MNHEY, SVGAGI. The V gene lost 2 bases and the J gene lost 5 bases, with 16 bases spanning the gap. This CDR3 is built from 15 residues. Here the CDR3 reads CASSYALGSTDEQYF. The CDR3 bases are TGTGCCAGCAGTTACGCCCTCGGGAGTACCGACGAGCAGTACTTC.

The chain joins TRBV6-2 or TRBV6-3 to TRBJ2-1; D is perhaps TRBD2 (7 bases). The CDR3 contains 15 residues. Germline V lookup: CDR1 MNHEY, CDR2 SVGEGT. V lost 2 bases, J lost 7 bases, and 15 bases lay in between. CDR3 protein: CASSYVGGPSNEQFF. In nucleotides, the CDR3 is TGTGCCAGCAGTTACGTGGGGGGGCCCTCGAATGAGCAGTTCTTC.

The rearrangement uses TRBV19 and TRBJ2-1; D may be TRBD2 (6 bases). This CDR3 comprises 16 residues. Between the trimmed V and J ends, which lost 3 bases and 5 bases, there was a span of 17 bases. The germline CDR1 and CDR2 sequences are LNHDA and SQIVND (reference sequence). CDR3 sequence: CASSIGGAGSHNEQFF. CDR3 coding DNA: TGTGCCAGTAGTATCGGAGGGGCCGGATCCCACAATGAGCAGTTCTTC.

The rearrangement links TRBV9 to TRBJ2-3; a weak D match, TRBD2 (6 bases). Looked up from germline, CDR1 is SGDLS and CDR2 is YYNGEE. V lost 0 bases, J lost 1 base, and 9 bases lay in between. The CDR3 contains 15 residues. The CDR3 region has the DNA TGTGCCAGCAGCGTAGATCGCGGGGGCACAGATACGCAGTATTTT. Protein sequence: CASSVDRGGTDTQYF.